This TCR beta chain was identified in a study of blood T cell repertoires in COVID-19. Using immunoSEQ multiplex PCR, the repertoire was profiled, and TCRdb retains in-frame clones only, with some absent. The repertoire has over 200,000 clones, approximately 88% of them found once; the top ten carry 2.5%. Cohorts were based on clinical histories the participants reported. CDR3 length equals 18 residues. CDR1 is KGHSH and CDR2 is LQKENI in the germline V gene. The ends lost 4 bases at V and 0 bases at J; junction bases unmatched: 12. The material sequenced was PBMCs or T cells enriched from blood (not recorded which). This TCR came from a woman aged 35 to 49 with acute COVID-19. The gene calls are TRBV18 and TRBJ2-7; 10 bases match TRBD1. DNA for the CDR3: TGTGCCAGCTCACTCTCCGGGACAGGGGTTGGTCTCTCCTACGAGCAGTACTTC. This codes for CASSLSGTGVGLSYEQYF. Complete variable domain (other parts from reference TRBV18 and TRBJ2-7): NAGVMQNPRHLVRRRGQEARLRCSPMKGHSHVYWYRQLPEEGLKFMVYLQKENIIDESGMPKERFSAEFPKEGPSILRIQQVVRGDSAAYFCASSLSGTGVGLSYEQYFGPGTRLTVT.